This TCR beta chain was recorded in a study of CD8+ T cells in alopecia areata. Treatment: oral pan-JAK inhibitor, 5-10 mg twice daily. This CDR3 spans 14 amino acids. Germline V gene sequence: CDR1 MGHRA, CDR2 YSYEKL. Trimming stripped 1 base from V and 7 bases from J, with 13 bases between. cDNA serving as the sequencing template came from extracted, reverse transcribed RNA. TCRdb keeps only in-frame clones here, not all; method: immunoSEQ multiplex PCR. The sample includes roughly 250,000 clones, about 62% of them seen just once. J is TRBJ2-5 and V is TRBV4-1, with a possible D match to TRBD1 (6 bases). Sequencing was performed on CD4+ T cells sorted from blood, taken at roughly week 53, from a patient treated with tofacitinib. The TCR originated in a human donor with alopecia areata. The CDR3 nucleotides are TGCGCCAGCAGCCAAGTCGGCAGGGGCTTGACCCAGTACTTC. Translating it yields CASSQVGRGLTQYF.